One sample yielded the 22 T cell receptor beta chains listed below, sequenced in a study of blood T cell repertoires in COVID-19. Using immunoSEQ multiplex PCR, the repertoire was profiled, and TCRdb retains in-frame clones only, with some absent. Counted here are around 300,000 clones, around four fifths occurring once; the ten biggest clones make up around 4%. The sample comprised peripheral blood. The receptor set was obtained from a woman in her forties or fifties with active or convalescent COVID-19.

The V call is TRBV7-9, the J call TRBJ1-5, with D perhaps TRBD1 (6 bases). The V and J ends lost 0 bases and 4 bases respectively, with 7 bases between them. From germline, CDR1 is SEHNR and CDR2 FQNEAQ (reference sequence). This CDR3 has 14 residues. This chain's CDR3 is CASSLATGNQPQHF. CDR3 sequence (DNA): TGTGCCAGCAGCTTAGCCACAGGGAATCAGCCCCAGCATTTT.

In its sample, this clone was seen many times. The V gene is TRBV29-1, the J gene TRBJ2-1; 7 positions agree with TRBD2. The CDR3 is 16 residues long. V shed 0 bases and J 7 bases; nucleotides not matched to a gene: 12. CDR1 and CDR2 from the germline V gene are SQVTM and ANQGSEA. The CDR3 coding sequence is TGCAGCGTTGAAGATGGCGGGGAGGGCCGTTGGAATGAGCAGTTCTTC. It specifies CSVEDGGEGRWNEQFF.

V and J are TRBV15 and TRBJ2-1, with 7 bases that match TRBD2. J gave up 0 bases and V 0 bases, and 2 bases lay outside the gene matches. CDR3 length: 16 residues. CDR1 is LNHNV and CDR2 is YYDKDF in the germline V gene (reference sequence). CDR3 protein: CATSRELALSYNEQFF. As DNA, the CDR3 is TGTGCCACCAGCAGAGAACTAGCGCTCTCCTACAATGAGCAGTTCTTC. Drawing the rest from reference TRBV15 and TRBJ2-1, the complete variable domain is DAMVIQNPRYQVTQFGKPVTLSCSQTLNHNVMYWYQQKSSQAPKLLFHYYDKDFNNEADTPDNFQSRRPNTSFCFLDIRSPGLGDTAMYLCATSRELALSYNEQFFGPGTRLTVL.

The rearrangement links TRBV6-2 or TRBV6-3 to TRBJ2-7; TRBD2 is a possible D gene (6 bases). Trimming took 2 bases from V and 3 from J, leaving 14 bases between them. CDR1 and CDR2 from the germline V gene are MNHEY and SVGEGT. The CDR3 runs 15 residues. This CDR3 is CASSYTGISGYEQYF. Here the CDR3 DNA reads TGTGCCAGCAGTTACACTGGAATTAGCGGCTACGAGCAGTACTTC.

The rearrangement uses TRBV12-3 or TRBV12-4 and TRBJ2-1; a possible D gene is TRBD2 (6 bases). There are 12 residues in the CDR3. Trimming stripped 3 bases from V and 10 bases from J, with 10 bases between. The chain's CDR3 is CASSFNRGEQFF. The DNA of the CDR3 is TGTGCCAGCAGTTTTAACCGGGGGGAGCAGTTCTTC.

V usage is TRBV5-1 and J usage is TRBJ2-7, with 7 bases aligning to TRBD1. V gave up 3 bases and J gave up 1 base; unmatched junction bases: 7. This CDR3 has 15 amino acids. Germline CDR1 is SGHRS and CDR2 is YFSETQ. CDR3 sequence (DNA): TGCGCCAGCAGCTCCACAGGGGACCTTTCCTACGAGCAGTACTTC. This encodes CASSSTGDLSYEQYF.

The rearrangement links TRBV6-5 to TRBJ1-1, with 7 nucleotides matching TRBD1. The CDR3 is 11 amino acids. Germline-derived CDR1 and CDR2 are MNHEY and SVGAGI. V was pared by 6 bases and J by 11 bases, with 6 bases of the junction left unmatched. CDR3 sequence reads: CASSLDRRAFF. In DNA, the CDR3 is TGTGCCAGCAGCTTGGACAGGAGGGCTTTCTTT.

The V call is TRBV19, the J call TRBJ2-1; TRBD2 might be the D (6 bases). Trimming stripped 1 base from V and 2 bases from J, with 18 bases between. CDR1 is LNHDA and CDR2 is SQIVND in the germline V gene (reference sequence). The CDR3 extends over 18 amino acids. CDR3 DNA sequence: TGTGCCAGTAGTATAGGGGGTAGTGGCGGGACGACCTACAATGAGCAGTTCTTC. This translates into CASSIGGSGGTTYNEQFF. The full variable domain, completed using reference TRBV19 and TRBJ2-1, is DGGITQSPKYLFRKEGQNVTLSCEQNLNHDAMYWYRQDPGQGLRLIYYSQIVNDFQKGDIAEGYSVSREKKESFPLTVTSAQKNPTAFYLCASSIGGSGGTTYNEQFFGPGTRLTVL.

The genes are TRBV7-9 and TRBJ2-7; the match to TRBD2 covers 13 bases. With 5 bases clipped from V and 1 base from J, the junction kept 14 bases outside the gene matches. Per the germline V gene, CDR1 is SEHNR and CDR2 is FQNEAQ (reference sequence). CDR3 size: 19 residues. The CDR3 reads CASSMRRTSGSSRSYEQYF. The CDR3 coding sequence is TGTGCCAGCAGCATGCGTAGGACTAGCGGGAGTTCACGTTCCTACGAGCAGTACTTC.

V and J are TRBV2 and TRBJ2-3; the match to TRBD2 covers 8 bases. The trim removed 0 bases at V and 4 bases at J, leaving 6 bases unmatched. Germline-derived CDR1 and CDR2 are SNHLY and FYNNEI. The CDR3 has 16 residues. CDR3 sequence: CASSEASGRGADTQYF. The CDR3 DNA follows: TGTGCCAGCAGTGAAGCGAGCGGGAGAGGTGCAGATACGCAGTATTTT.

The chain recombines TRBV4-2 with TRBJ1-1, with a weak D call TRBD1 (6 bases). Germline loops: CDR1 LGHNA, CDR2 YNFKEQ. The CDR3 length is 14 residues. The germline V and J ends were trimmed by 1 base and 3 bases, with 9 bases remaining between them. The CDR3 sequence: CASSQGQADTEAFF. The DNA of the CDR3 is TGTGCCAGCAGCCAAGGACAGGCGGACACTGAAGCTTTCTTT.

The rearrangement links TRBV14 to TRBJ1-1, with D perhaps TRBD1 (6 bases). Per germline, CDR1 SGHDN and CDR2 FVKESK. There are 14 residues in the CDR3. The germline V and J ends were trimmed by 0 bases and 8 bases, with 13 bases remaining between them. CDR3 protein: CASSQDLMGAEAFF. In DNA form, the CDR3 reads TGTGCCAGCAGCCAAGATCTGATGGGGGCGGAAGCTTTCTTT.

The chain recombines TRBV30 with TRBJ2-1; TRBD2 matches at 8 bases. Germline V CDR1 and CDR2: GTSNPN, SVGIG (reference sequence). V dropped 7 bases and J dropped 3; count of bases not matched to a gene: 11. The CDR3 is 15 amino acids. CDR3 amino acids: CASTSGSFSYNEQFF. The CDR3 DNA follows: TGTGCCTCCACCAGCGGGAGTTTTAGCTACAATGAGCAGTTCTTC.

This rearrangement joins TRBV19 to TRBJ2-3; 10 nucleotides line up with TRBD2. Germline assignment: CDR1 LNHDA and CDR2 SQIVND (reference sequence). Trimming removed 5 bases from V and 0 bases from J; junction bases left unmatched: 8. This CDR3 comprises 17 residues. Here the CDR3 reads CASSWASGRTSTDTQYF. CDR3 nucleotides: TGTGCCAGTAGTTGGGCTAGCGGGAGAACTAGCACAGATACGCAGTATTTT.

The CDR3 loop is CASSERTGFNEKLFF. The CDR3 DNA reads TGTGCCAGCAGTGAACGGACAGGGTTTAATGAAAAACTGTTTTTT. The chain links TRBV2 to TRBJ1-4; 8 nucleotides agree with TRBD1. V shed 2 bases and J 4 bases; nucleotides not matched to a gene: 3. Per the germline V gene, CDR1 is SNHLY and CDR2 is FYNNEI. This CDR3 has 15 residues.

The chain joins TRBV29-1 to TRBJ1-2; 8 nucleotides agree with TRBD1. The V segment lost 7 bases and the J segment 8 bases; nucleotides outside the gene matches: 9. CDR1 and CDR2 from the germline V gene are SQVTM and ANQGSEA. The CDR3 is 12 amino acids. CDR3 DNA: TGCAGCGGAAGGACAGGGCCGGTCGGCTACACCTTC. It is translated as CSGRTGPVGYTF.

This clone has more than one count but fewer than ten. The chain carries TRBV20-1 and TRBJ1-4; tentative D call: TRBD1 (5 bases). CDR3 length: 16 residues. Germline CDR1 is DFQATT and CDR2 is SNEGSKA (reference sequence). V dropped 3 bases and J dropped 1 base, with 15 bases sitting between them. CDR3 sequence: CSASLAGSGTNEKLFF. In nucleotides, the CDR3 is TGCAGTGCTAGTTTGGCAGGGTCGGGAACTAATGAAAAACTGTTTTTT.

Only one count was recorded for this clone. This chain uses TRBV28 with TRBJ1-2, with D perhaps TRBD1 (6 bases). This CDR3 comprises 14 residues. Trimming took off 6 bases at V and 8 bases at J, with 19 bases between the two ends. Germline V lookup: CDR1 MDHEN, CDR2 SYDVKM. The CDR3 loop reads CASRESRGGLGYTF. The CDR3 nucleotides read TGTGCCAGCAGAGAGTCAAGGGGGGGTCTAGGCTACACCTTC.

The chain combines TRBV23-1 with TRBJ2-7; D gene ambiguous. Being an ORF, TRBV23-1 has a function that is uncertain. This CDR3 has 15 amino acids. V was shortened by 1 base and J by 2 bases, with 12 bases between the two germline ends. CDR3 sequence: CASSQLSYTTYEQYF. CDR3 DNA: TGCGCCAGCAGTCAATTGAGTTACACTACCTACGAGCAGTACTTC.

This chain's CDR3 is CASSRDRGTEAFF. CDR3 nucleotides: TGTGCCAGTAGTCGGGACAGGGGCACTGAAGCTTTCTTT. The rearrangement uses TRBV19 and TRBJ1-1; 10 positions agree with TRBD1. CDR1 LNHDA and CDR2 SQIVND come from the germline V gene (reference sequence). The CDR3 loop spans 13 amino acids. V gave up 5 bases and J gave up 4 bases; unmatched junction bases: 1.

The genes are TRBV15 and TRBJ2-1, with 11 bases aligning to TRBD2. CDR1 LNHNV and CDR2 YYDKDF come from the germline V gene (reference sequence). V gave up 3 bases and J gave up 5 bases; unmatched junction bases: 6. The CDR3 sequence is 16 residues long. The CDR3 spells CATSSFGTSGHNEQFF. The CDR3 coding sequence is TGTGCCACCAGCAGCTTTGGGACTAGCGGACACAATGAGCAGTTCTTC.

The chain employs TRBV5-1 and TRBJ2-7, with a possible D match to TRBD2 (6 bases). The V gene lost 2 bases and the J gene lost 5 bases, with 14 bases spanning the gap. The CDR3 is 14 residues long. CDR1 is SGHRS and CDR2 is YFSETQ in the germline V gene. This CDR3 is CASSFVGGGDEQYF. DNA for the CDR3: TGCGCCAGCAGCTTCGTCGGGGGTGGGGACGAGCAGTACTTC. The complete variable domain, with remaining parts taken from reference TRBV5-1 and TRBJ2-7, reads KAGVTQTPRYLIKTRGQQVTLSCSPISGHRSVSWYQQTPGQGLQFLFEYFSETQRNKGNFPGRFSGRQFSNSRSEMNVSTLELGDSALYLCASSFVGGGDEQYFGPGTRLTVT.